What follows are 20 T cell receptor beta chains derived from one specimen sequenced in a study of blood T cell repertoires in COVID-19. Generated by immunoSEQ multiplex PCR, the TCRdb table keeps only in-frame clones and is missing some. The profile shows about 480,000 clones, approximately 92% of them singletons. The sequencing input was peripheral blood. Every receptor here comes from a man aged 18 to 29 with COVID-19, enrolled during active disease.

This chain joins TRBV4-2 and TRBJ2-5; 7 bases match TRBD2. Trimming took 0 bases from V and 5 from J; bases not matched to a gene: 6. The CDR3 length is 15 residues. Germline-derived CDR1 and CDR2 are LGHNA and YNFKEQ. The CDR3: CASSQDPGGSETQYF. The CDR3, as DNA: TGTGCCAGCAGCCAAGATCCGGGAGGAAGTGAGACCCAGTACTTC.

The chain is built from TRBV12-3 or TRBV12-4 and TRBJ2-1; D is undetermined. Deletions cut 5 bases from V and 4 bases from J, with 3 bases between. CDR3 length: 11 residues. CDR3 coding DNA: TGTGCCAGCAGTGCGTACAATGAGCAGTTCTTC. It is translated as CASSAYNEQFF.

The rearrangement links TRBV13 to TRBJ1-3; 9 bases are shared with TRBD1. CDR1 and CDR2 from the germline V gene are PRHDT and FYEKMQ (reference sequence). The V and J ends lost 4 bases and 0 bases, in that order; junction bases with no gene match: 7. The CDR3 loop spans 17 amino acids. The CDR3 DNA sequence: TGTGCCAGCAGCTCTCTGGGGACAGGGCGCTCTGGAAACACCATATATTTT. Its translation is CASSSLGTGRSGNTIYF.

The chain recombines TRBV5-1 with TRBJ2-3, with TRBD1 matching over 8 bases. Germline V gives CDR1 SGHRS, CDR2 YFSETQ. With 5 bases clipped from V and 4 bases from J, the junction kept 9 bases outside the gene matches. The CDR3 extends over 15 amino acids. CDR3 DNA: TGCGCCAGCAGTTATAGTACAGGGGGGTCAGATACGCAGTATTTT. Translation: CASSYSTGGSDTQYF.

The chain uses TRBV5-5 and TRBJ1-1; 7 nucleotides agree with TRBD1. The V and J ends lost 1 base and 5 bases, in that order; junction bases with no gene match: 2. The CDR3 length is 13 residues. From germline, CDR1 is SGHKS and CDR2 YYEKEE (reference sequence). The CDR3 here is CASSLQGGTEAFF. CDR3 in DNA: TGTGCCAGCAGCTTGCAGGGGGGAACTGAAGCTTTCTTT.

This sequence joins TRBV7-2 and TRBJ1-2; TRBD1 aligns across 8 bases. This CDR3 region has 14 residues. Germline CDR1 SGHTA, CDR2 FQGNSA. V trimming: 0 bases; J trimming: 5 bases; junction bases outside the gene matches: 2. CDR3 loop: CASSLAWTGYGYTF. Written as DNA, the CDR3 is TGTGCCAGCAGCTTAGCATGGACAGGGTATGGCTACACCTTC.

The V and J genes are TRBV11-2 and TRBJ1-3; TRBD1 is a possible D gene (5 bases). Germline assignment: CDR1 SGHAT and CDR2 FQNNGV. Between the trimmed V and J ends, which lost 2 bases and 3 bases, there was a span of 11 bases. This CDR3 is 15 amino acids long. As DNA, the CDR3 is TGTGCCAGCAGCTTACGGGGGGTATATGGAAACACCATATATTTT. The encoded protein is CASSLRGVYGNTIYF.

The V call is TRBV6-5, the J call TRBJ2-3; D might be TRBD2 (6 bases). The CDR3 length is 13 residues. V lost 7 bases and J 3 bases, leaving 11 bases between the germline ends. CDR1 is MNHEY and CDR2 is SVGAGI in the germline V gene. CDR3 in amino acids: CASTPRGTDTQYF. In DNA form, the CDR3 reads TGTGCCAGCACCCCGCGGGGAACAGATACGCAGTATTTT.

As DNA, the CDR3 is TGTGCCTGCGGGACTTACACCGGGGAGCTGTTTTTT. Translating gives CACGTYTGELFF. The rearrangement uses TRBV12-3 or TRBV12-4 and TRBJ2-2, with D possibly TRBD2 on 6 matching bases. The length of the CDR3 is 12 residues. V lost 11 bases to trimming and J lost 3 bases, with 10 bases between them.

Here the CDR3 reads CASSQGDRNGGTQYF. CDR3 nucleotide sequence: TGTGCCAGCAGCCAAGGTGACCGAAACGGGGGGACCCAGTACTTC. The chain recombines TRBV3-1 (or the pseudogene TRBV3-2) with TRBJ2-5; D might be TRBD2 (6 bases). CDR1 is LGHDT, CDR2 YNNKEL, per germline (reference sequence). The CDR3 runs to 15 residues. V was shortened by 1 base and J by 7 bases, with 16 bases between the two germline ends.

CDR3 DNA sequence: TGTGCCACCAGTCATAGCGGGAGGGCCTTTAACAATGAGCAGTTCTTC. This encodes CATSHSGRAFNNEQFF. The genes are TRBV24-1 and TRBJ2-1; 11 bases map to TRBD2. Germline V lookup: CDR1 KGHDR, CDR2 SFDVKD. CDR3 length: 16 amino acids. V shed 6 bases, J shed 5 bases, and the junction held 8 bases outside the gene matches.

V is TRBV7-8 and J is TRBJ2-1; D might be TRBD2 (5 bases). Germline V gene sequence: CDR1 SGHVS, CDR2 FQNEAQ. The CDR3 has 13 residues. The V end lost 4 bases, the J end lost 5 bases, and 9 bases lay between the germline ends. CDR3 region: CASSSRVHNEQFF. The CDR3 region has the DNA TGTGCCAGCAGCTCGCGGGTTCACAATGAGCAGTTCTTC.

The CDR3 coding sequence is TGTGCCAGTAGTATTTGGACTAGCGGGACCTACGAGCAGTACTTC. It is translated as CASSIWTSGTYEQYF. The gene calls are TRBV19 and TRBJ2-7; 12 nucleotides match TRBD2. Germline trimming cut 3 bases from V and 2 bases from J; bases unmatched to any gene: 2. The CDR3 sequence is 15 residues long. Germline V CDR1 and CDR2: LNHDA, SQIVND (reference sequence).

The chain employs TRBV5-4 and TRBJ1-1, with 7 bases fitting TRBD1. The CDR3 length is 17 residues. Trimming cost V 5 bases and J 2 bases; bases outside gene matches: 15. The germline gives CDR1 SGHNT, CDR2 YYREEE (reference sequence). The CDR3 region has the DNA TGTGCCAGCAGTTCGGCGACAGGGCTGAAAGAAAACACTGAAGCTTTCTTT. Translating it yields CASSSATGLKENTEAFF.

The chain has TRBV7-2 and TRBJ2-5, with TRBD2 matching 10 bases. Germline-derived CDR1 and CDR2 are SGHTA and FQGNSA. V lost 5 bases, J lost 5 bases, and 8 bases stayed unmatched. The CDR3 consists of 15 residues. CDR3 protein: CASSPQAGGPETQYF. In DNA form, the CDR3 reads TGTGCCAGCAGCCCCCAAGCGGGAGGGCCGGAGACCCAGTACTTC. The variable domain in full, completed from reference TRBV7-2 and TRBJ2-5, reads GAGVSQSPSNKVTEKGKDVELRCDPISGHTALYWYRQSLGQGLEFLIYFQGNSAPDKSGLPSDRFSAERTGGSVSTLTIQRTQQEDSAVYLCASSPQAGGPETQYFGPGTRLLVL.

The genes are TRBV11-2 and TRBJ2-2, with 12 positions matching TRBD2. CDR3 length equals 19 residues. Germline V gene sequence: CDR1 SGHAT, CDR2 FQNNGV. The V segment lost 1 base and the J segment 4 bases; nucleotides outside the gene matches: 10. This CDR3 is CASSLGAGGLAGRTGELFF. CDR3 in DNA: TGTGCCAGCAGCTTAGGGGCGGGGGGACTAGCGGGCCGCACCGGGGAGCTGTTTTTT.

The sample holds many counts of this clone. Written as DNA, the CDR3 is TGTGCCAGCAGAGAGTCAGCCCTAGCGGGGGTCAGGGTCACAGATACGCAGTATTTT. Translating gives CASRESALAGVRVTDTQYF. The chain links TRBV5-5 to TRBJ2-3; TRBD2 agrees at 10 bases. CDR3 length: 19 residues. Germline lookup yields CDR1 SGHKS and CDR2 YYEKEE (reference sequence). Unmatched junction bases numbered 17, after V lost 5 bases and J lost 2 bases.

The chain couples TRBV6-5 to TRBJ1-1, with D perhaps matching TRBD1 (6 bases). The CDR3 loop spans 12 amino acids. V lost 4 bases and J lost 12, with 15 bases in between. Germline values: CDR1 MNHEY, CDR2 SVGAGI. CDR3 sequence reads: CASSFLQGRSFF. The CDR3 bases are TGTGCCAGCAGTTTTTTACAGGGTCGGTCTTTCTTT.

The rearrangement joins TRBV3-1 (or the pseudogene TRBV3-2) to TRBJ2-7; TRBD2 matches at 11 bases. The junction had 8 bases not matched to a gene; V was cut back by 3 bases and J by 4 bases. In germline, CDR1 is LGHDT, CDR2 YNNKEL (reference sequence). The CDR3 extends over 16 amino acids. The CDR3 coding sequence is TGTGCCAGCAGCCAGGTAGCGGGGGGGCGGAAGTACGAGCAGTACTTC. Its protein is CASSQVAGGRKYEQYF.

CDR3 nucleotides: TGTGCCAGCAGTTTGGCCGGGAGAGGGACAGATACGCAGTATTTT. The encoded protein is CASSLAGRGTDTQYF. This sequence joins TRBV28 and TRBJ2-3, with D perhaps matching TRBD2 (6 bases). The CDR3 has 15 amino acids. Germline CDR1 is MDHEN and CDR2 is SYDVKM. The V end was cut by 3 bases, the J end by 3 bases, with 13 bases between.